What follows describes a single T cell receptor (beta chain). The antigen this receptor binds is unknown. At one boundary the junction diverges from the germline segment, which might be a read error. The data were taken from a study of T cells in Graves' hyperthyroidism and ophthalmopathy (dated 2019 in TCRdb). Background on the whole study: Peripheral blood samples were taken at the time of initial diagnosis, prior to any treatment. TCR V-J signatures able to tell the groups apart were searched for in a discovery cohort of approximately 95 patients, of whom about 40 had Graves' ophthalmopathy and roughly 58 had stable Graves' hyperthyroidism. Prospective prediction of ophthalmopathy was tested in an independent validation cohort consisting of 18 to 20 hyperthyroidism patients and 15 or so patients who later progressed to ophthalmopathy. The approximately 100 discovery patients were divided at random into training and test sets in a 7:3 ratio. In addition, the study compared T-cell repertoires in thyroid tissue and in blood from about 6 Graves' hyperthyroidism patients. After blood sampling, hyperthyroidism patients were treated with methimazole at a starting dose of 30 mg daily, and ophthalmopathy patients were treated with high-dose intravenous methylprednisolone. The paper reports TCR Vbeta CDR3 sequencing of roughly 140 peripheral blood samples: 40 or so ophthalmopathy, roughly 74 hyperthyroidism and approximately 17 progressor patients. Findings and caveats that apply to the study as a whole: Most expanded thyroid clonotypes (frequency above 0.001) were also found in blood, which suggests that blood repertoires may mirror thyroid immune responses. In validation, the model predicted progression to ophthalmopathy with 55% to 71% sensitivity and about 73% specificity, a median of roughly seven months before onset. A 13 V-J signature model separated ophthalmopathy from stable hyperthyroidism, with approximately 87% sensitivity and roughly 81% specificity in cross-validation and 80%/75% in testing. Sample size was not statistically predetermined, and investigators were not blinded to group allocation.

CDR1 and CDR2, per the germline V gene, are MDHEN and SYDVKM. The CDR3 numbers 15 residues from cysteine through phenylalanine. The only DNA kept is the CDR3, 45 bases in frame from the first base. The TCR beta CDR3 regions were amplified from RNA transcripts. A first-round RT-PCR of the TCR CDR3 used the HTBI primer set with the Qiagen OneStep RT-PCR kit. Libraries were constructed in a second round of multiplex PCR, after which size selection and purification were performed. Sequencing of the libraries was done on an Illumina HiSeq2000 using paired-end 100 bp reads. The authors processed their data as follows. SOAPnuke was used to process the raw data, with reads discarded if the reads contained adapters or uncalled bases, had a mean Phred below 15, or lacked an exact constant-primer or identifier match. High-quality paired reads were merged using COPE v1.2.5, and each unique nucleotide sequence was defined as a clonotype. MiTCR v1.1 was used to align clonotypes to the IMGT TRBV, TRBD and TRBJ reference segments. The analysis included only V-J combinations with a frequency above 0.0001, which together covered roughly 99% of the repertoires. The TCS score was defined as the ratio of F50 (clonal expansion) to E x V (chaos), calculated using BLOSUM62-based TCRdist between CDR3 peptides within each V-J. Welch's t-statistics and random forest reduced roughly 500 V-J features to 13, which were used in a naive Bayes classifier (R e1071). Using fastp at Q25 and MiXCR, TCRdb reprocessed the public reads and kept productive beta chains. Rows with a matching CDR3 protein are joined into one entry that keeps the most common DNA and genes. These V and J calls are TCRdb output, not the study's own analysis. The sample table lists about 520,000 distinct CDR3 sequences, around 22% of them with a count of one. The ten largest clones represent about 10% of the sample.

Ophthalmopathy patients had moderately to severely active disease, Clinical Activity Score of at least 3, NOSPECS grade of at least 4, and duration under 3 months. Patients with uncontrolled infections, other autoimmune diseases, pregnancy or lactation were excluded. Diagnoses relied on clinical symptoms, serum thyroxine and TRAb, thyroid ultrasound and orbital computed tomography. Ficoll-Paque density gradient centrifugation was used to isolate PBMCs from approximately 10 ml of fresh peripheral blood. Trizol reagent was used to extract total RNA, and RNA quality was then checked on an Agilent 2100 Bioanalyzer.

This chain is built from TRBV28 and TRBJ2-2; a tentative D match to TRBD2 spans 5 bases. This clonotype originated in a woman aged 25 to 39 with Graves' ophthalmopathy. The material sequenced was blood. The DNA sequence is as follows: TGTGCCAGCAGTTTTTTGCAGGCGAACACCGGGGAGCTGCTTTTT. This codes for CASSFLQANTGELLF.